This TCR beta chain was identified in a study of blood T cells in healthy people across ages. Study-level results: Naive T cell percentage showed a strong correlation with the diversity of TCR beta.

Ten milliliters of peripheral blood were drawn from each donor. Of note for this clonotype: Its antigen is unknown. Compared with germline, one end of the junction differs, possibly owing to a read error.

A sample-barcoded 5' primer and a J-beta primer mix were used in a second PCR of about 7 to 12 cycles. Sequencing yielded, for each sample, at least 3 million paired-end reads carrying CDR3. Using its own MiXCR run on the 5' RACE reads, TCRdb lists one record per CDR3 protein. Of 550,000 to 650,000 distinct CDR3 sequences detected, about 28% appear once; the ten largest clones hold 15% to 18%. The sequencing input was blood. The source is a woman over 75 in good health.

CDR3: CASSQGRWGAF. DNA of the CDR3: TGTGCCAGCAGCCAAGGAAGGTGGGGAGCCTTC. The chain is built from TRBV3-1 and TRBJ1-2; D uncertain. Germline V gene data show CDR1 as LGHDT and CDR2 as YNNKEL (reference sequence). The CDR3 is made up of 11 amino acids.